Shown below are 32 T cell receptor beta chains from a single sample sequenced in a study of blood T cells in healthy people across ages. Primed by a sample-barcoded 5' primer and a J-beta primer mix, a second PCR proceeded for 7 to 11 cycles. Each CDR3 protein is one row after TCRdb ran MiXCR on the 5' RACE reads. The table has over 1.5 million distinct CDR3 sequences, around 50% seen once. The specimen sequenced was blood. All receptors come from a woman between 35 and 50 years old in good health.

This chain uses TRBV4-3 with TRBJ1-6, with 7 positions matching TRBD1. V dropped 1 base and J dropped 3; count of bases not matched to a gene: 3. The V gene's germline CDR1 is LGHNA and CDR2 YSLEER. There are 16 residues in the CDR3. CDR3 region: CASSQGQGLYNSPLHF. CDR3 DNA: TGCGCCAGCAGCCAAGGACAGGGCCTCTATAATTCACCCCTCCACTTT.

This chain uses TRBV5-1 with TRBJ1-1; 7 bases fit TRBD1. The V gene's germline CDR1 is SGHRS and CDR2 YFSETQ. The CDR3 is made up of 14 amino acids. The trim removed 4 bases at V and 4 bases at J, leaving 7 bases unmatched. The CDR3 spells CASSQRGPGTEAFF. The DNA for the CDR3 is TGCGCCAGCAGCCAAAGGGGGCCGGGCACTGAAGCTTTCTTT. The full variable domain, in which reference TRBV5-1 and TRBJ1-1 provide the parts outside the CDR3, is KAGVTQTPRYLIKTRGQQVTLSCSPISGHRSVSWYQQTPGQGLQFLFEYFSETQRNKGNFPGRFSGRQFSNSRSEMNVSTLELGDSALYLCASSQRGPGTEAFFGQGTRLTVV.

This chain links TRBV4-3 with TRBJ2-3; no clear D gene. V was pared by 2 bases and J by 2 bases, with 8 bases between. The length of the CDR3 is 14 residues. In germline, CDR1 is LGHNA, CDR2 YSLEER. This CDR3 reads CASSQSKYTDTQYF. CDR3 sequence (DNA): TGCGCCAGCAGCCAAAGCAAATACACAGATACGCAGTATTTT.

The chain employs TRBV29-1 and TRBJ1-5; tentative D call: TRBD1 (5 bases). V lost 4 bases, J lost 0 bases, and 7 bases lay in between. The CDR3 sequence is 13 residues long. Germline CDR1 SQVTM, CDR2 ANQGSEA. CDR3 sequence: CSVGGDSNQPQHF. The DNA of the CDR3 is TGCAGCGTTGGGGGGGATAGCAATCAGCCCCAGCATTTT. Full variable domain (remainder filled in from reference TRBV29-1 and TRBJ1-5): SAVISQKPSRDICQRGTSLTIQCQVDSQVTMMFWYRQQPGQSLTLIATANQGSEATYESGFVIDKFPISRPNLTFSTLTVSNMSPEDSSIYLCSVGGDSNQPQHFGDGTRLSIL.

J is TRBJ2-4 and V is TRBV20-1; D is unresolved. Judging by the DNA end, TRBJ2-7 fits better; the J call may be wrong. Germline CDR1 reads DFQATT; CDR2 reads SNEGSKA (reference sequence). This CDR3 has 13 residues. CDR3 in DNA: TGCAGTGCTCTCGCAGGTCGAGCCTACGAGCAGTACTTC. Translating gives CSALAGRAYEQYF.

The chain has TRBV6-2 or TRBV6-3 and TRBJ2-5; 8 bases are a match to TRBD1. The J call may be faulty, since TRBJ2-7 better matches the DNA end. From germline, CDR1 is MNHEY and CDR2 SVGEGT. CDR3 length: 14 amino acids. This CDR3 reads CASNFGTGFDEQYF. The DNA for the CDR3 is TGTGCCAGCAATTTCGGGACAGGATTTGACGAGCAGTACTTC.

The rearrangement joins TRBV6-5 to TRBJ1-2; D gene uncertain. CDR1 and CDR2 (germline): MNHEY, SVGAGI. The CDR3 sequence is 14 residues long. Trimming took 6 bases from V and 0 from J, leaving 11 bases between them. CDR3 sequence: CASSRSGPNYGYTF. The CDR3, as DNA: TGTGCCAGCAGCAGAAGCGGACCTAACTATGGCTACACCTTC.

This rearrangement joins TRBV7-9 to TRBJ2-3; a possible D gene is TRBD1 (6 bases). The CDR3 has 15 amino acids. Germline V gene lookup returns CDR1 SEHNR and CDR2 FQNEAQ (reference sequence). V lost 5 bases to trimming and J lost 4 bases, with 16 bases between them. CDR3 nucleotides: TGTGCCAGCAGCCCCCAGGGGTCAGGTGCAGATACGCAGTATTTT. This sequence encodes CASSPQGSGADTQYF.

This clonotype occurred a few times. The CDR3 nucleotides are TGCAGCGTACATCGCGTTGTTACTGAAGCTTTCTTT. This encodes CSVHRVVTEAFF. The gene calls are TRBV29-1 and TRBJ1-1; no definite D call. Germline V gene lookup returns CDR1 SQVTM and CDR2 ANQGSEA. This CDR3 spans 12 amino acids. V lost 6 bases and J 5 bases, leaving 13 bases between the germline ends.

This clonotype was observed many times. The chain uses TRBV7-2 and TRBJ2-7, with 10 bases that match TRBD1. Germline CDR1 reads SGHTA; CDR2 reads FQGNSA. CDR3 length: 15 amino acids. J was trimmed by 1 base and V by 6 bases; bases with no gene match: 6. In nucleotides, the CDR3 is TGTGCCAGCAGTTTTGGACAGGGGGGATCCTACGAGCAGTACTTC. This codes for CASSFGQGGSYEQYF.

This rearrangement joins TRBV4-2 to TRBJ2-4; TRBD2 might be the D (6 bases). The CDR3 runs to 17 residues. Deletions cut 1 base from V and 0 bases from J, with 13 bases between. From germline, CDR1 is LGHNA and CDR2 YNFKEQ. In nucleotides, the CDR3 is TGTGCCAGCAGCCAAGTGGGGCGGGATCTAGCCAAAAACATTCAGTACTTC. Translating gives CASSQVGRDLAKNIQYF.

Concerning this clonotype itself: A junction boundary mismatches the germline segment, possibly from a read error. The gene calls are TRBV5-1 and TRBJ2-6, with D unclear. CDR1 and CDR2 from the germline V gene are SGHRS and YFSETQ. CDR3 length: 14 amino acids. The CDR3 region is CASSYGSGPNVLTF. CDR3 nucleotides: TGCGCCAGCAGCTATGGATCTGGGCCCAACGTCCTGACTTTC. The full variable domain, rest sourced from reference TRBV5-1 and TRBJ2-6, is KAGVTQTPRYLIKTRGQQVTLSCSPISGHRSVSWYQQTPGQGLQFLFEYFSETQRNKGNFPGRFSGRQFSNSRSEMNVSTLELGDSALYLCASSYGSGPNVLTFGAGSRLTVL.

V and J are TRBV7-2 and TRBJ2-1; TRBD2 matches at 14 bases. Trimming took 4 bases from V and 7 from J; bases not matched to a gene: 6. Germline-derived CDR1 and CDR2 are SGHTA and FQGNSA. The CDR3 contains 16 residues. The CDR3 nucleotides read TGTGCCAGCAGCTCACGACTAGCGGGGGGGCAAAATGAGCAGTTCTTC. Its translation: CASSSRLAGGQNEQFF.

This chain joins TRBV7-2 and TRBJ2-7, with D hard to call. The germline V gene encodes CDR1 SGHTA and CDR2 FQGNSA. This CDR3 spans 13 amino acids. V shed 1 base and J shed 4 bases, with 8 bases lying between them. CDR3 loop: CASSLVALYEQYF. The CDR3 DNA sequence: TGTGCCAGCAGCTTAGTAGCCCTGTACGAGCAGTACTTC.

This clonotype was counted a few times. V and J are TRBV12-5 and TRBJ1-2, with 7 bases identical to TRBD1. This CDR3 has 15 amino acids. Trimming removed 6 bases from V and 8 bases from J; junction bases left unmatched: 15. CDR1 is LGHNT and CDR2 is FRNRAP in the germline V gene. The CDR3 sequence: CASGPGGQSVKGYTF. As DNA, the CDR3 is TGTGCTAGTGGGCCCGGGGGACAGTCAGTTAAGGGCTACACCTTC.

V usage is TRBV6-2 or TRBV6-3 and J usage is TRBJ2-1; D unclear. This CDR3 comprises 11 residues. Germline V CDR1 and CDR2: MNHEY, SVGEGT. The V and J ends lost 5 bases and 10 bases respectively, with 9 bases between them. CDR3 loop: CASSKASEQFF. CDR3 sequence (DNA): TGTGCCAGCAGTAAAGCCTCGGAGCAGTTCTTC.

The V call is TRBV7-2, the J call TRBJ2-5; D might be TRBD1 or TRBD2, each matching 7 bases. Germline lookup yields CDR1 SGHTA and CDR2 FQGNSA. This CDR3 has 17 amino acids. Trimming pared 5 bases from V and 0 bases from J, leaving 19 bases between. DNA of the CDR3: TGTGCCAGCAGCCTATCGGGGAGGGGGCCGTACCAAGAGACCCAGTACTTC. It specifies CASSLSGRGPYQETQYF. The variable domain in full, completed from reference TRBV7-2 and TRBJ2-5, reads GAGVSQSPSNKVTEKGKDVELRCDPISGHTALYWYRQSLGQGLEFLIYFQGNSAPDKSGLPSDRFSAERTGGSVSTLTIQRTQQEDSAVYLCASSLSGRGPYQETQYFGPGTRLLVL.

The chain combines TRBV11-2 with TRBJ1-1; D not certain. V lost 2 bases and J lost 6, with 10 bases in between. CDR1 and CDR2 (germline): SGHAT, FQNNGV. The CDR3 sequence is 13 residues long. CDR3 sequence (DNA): TGTGCCAGCAGCTTAACGGGAACCCCTGAAGCTTTCTTT. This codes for CASSLTGTPEAFF.

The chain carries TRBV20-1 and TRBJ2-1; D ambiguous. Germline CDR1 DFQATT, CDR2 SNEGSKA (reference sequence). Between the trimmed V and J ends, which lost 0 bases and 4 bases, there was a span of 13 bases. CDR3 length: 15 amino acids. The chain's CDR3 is CSARDWIITYNEQFF. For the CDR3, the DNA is TGCAGTGCTAGAGATTGGATTATTACGTACAATGAGCAGTTCTTC.

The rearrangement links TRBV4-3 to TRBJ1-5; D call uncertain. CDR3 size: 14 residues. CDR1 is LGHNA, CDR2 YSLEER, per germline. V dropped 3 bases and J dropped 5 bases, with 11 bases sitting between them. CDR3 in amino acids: CASSQSKSDQPQHF. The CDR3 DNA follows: TGCGCCAGCAGCCAGTCGAAATCGGATCAGCCCCAGCATTTT.

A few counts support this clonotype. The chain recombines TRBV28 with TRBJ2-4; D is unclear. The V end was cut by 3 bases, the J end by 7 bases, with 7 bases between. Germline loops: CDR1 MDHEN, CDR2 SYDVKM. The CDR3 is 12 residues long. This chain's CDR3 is CASSFTGNIQYF. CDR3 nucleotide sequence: TGTGCCAGCAGTTTTACGGGCAACATTCAGTACTTC. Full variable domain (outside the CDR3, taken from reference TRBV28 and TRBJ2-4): DVKVTQSSRYLVKRTGEKVFLECVQDMDHENMFWYRQDPGLGLRLIYFSYDVKMKEKGDIPEGYSVSREKKERFSLILESASTNQTSMYLCASSFTGNIQYFGAGTRLSVL.

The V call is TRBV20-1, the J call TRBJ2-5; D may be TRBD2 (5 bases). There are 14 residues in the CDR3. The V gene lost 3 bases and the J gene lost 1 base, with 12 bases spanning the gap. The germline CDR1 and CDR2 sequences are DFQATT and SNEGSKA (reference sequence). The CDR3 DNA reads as TGCAGTGCTAGTCTGGCGGAGGCCCAAGAGACCCAGTACTTC. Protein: CSASLAEAQETQYF.

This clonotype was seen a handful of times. The CDR3 sequence is CASSSWTEYEQYF. Written as DNA, the CDR3 is TGTGCCAGCAGTTCGTGGACAGAATACGAGCAGTACTTC. This rearrangement joins TRBV27 to TRBJ2-7; the D gene is possibly TRBD1 (6 bases). The V gene lost 4 bases and the J gene lost 4 bases, with 11 bases spanning the gap. CDR3 size: 13 residues. The V gene's germline CDR1 is MNHEY and CDR2 SMNVEV (reference sequence).

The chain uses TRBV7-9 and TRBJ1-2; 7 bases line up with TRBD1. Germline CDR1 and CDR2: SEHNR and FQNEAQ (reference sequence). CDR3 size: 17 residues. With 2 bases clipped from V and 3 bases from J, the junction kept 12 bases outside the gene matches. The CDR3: CASSLKGTATYYYGYTF. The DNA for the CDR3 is TGTGCCAGCAGCTTAAAGGGGACAGCCACCTACTACTATGGCTACACCTTC.

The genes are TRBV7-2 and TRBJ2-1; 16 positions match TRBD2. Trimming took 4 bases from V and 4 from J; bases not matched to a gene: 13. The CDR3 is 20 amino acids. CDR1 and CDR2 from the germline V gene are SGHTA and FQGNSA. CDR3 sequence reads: CASSSEPGLAGGRLYNEQFF. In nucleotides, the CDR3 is TGTGCCAGCAGCTCAGAACCGGGACTAGCGGGGGGGCGCTTATACAATGAGCAGTTCTTC.

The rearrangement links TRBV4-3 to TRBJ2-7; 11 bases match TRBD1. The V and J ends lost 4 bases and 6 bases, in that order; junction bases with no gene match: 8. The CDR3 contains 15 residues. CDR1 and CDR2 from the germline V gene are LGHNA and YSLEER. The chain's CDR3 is CASSPGQGAYFEQYF. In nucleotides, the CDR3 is TGCGCCAGCAGCCCCGGACAGGGGGCTTATTTCGAGCAGTACTTC.

CDR3 amino acids: CITRGLGEQYF. The CDR3 coding sequence is TGCATTACCAGGGGGCTGGGAGAGCAGTACTTC. This chain joins TRBV20-1 and TRBJ2-5; 8 positions agree with TRBD1. Germline V CDR1 and CDR2: DFQATT, SNEGSKA (reference sequence). The CDR3 is made up of 11 amino acids.

The CDR3 sequence: CASGRYYEQYF. The CDR3 DNA reads as TGTGCCAGCGGACGTTACTACGAGCAGTACTTC. The chain employs TRBV28 and TRBJ2-7; the D is unclear. Germline V lookup: CDR1 MDHEN, CDR2 SYDVKM. The CDR3 has 11 residues. With 8 bases removed from V and 3 bases from J, the gap between germline ends came to 8 bases.

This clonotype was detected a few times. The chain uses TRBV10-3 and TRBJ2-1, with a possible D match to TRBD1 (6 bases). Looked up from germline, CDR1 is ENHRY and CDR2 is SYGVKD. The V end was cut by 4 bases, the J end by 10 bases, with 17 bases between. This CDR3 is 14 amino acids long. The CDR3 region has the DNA TGTGCCATCAGTGCTAGGGGGTTCGGGGAAGAGCAGTTCTTC. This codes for CAISARGFGEEQFF.

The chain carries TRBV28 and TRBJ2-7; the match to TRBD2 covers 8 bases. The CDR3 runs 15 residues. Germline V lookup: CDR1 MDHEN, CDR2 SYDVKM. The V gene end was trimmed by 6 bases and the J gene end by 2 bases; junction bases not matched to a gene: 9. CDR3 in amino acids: CASRPVSGGPYEQYF. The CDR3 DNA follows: TGTGCCAGCAGACCAGTCAGCGGGGGACCCTACGAGCAGTACTTC.

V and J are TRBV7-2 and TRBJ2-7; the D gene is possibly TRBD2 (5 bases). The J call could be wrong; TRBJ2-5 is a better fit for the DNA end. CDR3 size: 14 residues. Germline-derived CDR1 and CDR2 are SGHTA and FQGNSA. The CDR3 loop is CASSFDPIAETQYF. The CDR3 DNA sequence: TGTGCCAGCAGCTTCGACCCAATAGCGGAGACCCAGTACTTC.

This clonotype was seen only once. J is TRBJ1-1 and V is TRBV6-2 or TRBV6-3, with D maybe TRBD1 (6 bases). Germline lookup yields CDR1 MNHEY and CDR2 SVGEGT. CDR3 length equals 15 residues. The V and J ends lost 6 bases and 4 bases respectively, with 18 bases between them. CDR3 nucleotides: TGTGCCAGCAGAGCCAACACAGGGTCGAGCACTGAAGCTTTCTTT. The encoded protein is CASRANTGSSTEAFF.